These 15 T cell receptor beta chains were sequenced from one sample in a study of CD8 T cells in ankylosing spondylitis. TCRdb itself ran the 5' RACE reads through MiXCR, one entry per CDR3 protein. This table has 150,000 or so distinct CDR3 sequences, roughly 34% appearing once. Sample: synovial fluid, either unsorted or a sorted T cell fraction (not recorded which). The receptors stem from a male donor with ankylosing spondylitis.

This chain links TRBV2 with TRBJ2-7; no clear D. CDR3 size: 14 residues. Germline values: CDR1 SNHLY, CDR2 FYNNEI. The germline V and J ends were trimmed by 6 bases and 3 bases, with 15 bases remaining between them. The CDR3 reads CASSVMGGGYEQYF. CDR3 bases: TGTGCCAGCAGCGTTATGGGCGGCGGCTACGAGCAGTACTTC.

The chain uses TRBV3-1 and TRBJ2-1; D gene ambiguous. Germline CDR1 is LGHDT and CDR2 is YNNKEL (reference sequence). The CDR3 length is 12 residues. Trimming pared 2 bases from V and 9 bases from J, leaving 8 bases between. CDR3 loop: CASSQYIGEQFF. In DNA form, the CDR3 reads TGTGCCAGCAGCCAATACATCGGTGAGCAGTTCTTC.

This clonotype was counted only a few times. V usage is TRBV29-1 and J usage is TRBJ2-2, with a tentative D call TRBD1 (5 bases). Trimming took 4 bases from V and 4 from J, leaving 13 bases between them. The V gene's germline CDR1 is SQVTM and CDR2 ANQGSEA. The CDR3 sequence is 14 residues long. In DNA form, the CDR3 reads TGCAGCGTTGGTGGGGCTATCGGCACCGGGGAGCTGTTTTTT. Its protein product is CSVGGAIGTGELFF.

CDR3 sequence reads: CASSTSGGAFGEQFF. CDR3 DNA: TGTGCCAGCAGTACTAGCGGGGGGGCCTTCGGGGAGCAGTTCTTC. The chain carries TRBV12-3 or TRBV12-4 and TRBJ2-1; 13 nucleotides agree with TRBD2. The J segment lost 10 bases and the V segment lost 5 bases, leaving 8 bases of the junction unmatched. The CDR3 spans 15 residues.

This clonotype was observed a few times. This chain connects TRBV24-1 to TRBJ2-1; 8 positions agree with TRBD2. The germline CDR1 and CDR2 sequences are KGHDR and SFDVKD. With 4 bases clipped from V and 6 bases from J, the junction kept 7 bases outside the gene matches. This CDR3 is built from 15 residues. The CDR3 protein is CATSEPGTRANEQFF. DNA for the CDR3: TGTGCCACCAGTGAACCCGGGACTAGGGCCAATGAGCAGTTCTTC.

The rearrangement uses TRBV6-1 and TRBJ2-2, with 8 bases lining up with TRBD2. The germline V gene has CDR1 MNHNS and CDR2 SASEGT. CDR3 length: 15 amino acids. After removal of 3 bases from V and 6 bases from J, the junction contained 6 bases not matched to a gene. CDR3: CASSDPSGLAGELFF. As DNA, the CDR3 is TGTGCCAGCAGTGATCCTAGCGGGCTTGCCGGGGAGCTGTTTTTT.

This clonotype was found a few times. The V call is TRBV20-1, the J call TRBJ2-1; no clear D. Germline values: CDR1 DFQATT, CDR2 SNEGSKA (reference sequence). This CDR3 is built from 15 residues. V was shortened by 1 base and J by 4 bases, with 14 bases between the two germline ends. The CDR3 nucleotides read TGCAGTGCTAGAGTGCCACTCTTAACGTACAATGAGCAGTTCTTC. Translated, it gives CSARVPLLTYNEQFF.

This clonotype showed up many times. The chain links TRBV29-1 to TRBJ2-7; 8 nucleotides align to TRBD1. Trimming cost V 7 bases and J 3 bases; bases outside gene matches: 8. Germline V gives CDR1 SQVTM, CDR2 ANQGSEA. The CDR3 covers 13 residues. The CDR3 DNA reads TGCAGCGCCTGTGGGACAGGAAACTACGAGCAGTACTTC. Translated, it gives CSACGTGNYEQYF.

The V call is TRBV12-3 or TRBV12-4, the J call TRBJ2-5; 8 bases agree with TRBD1. CDR3 length: 14 amino acids. J lost 4 bases, V lost 6 bases, and 7 bases had no gene match. DNA of the CDR3: TGTGCCAGCAGCCAAAGGACAGGGTTAGAGACCCAGTACTTC. As protein: CASSQRTGLETQYF.

The chain has TRBV10-3 and TRBJ2-5; tentatively, D is TRBD1 or TRBD2 (5 bases each). Trimming cost V 10 bases and J 1 base, with 13 bases left between them. CDR3 length equals 13 residues. The germline V gene encodes CDR1 ENHRY and CDR2 SYGVKD. CDR3 DNA: TGTGCCACCCTGGGACCCAGCCAAGAGACCCAGTACTTC. It yields the protein CATLGPSQETQYF.

A note on this clonotype: A much more abundant neighbour one base away suggests this may be a read error. The chain joins TRBV7-9 to TRBJ2-1, with D possibly TRBD1 on 6 matching bases. Trimming left V 2 bases short and J 7 bases short, with 6 bases between. Germline values: CDR1 SEHNR, CDR2 FQNEAQ (reference sequence). This CDR3 has 12 residues. In DNA, the CDR3 is TGTGCCAGCAGCTTAAGGGGGAATGAGCAGTTCTTC. It encodes CASSLRGNEQFF.

The CDR3 protein is CSVARQGRYEQFF. The CDR3 DNA is TGCAGCGTTGCTCGGCAGGGCCGATATGAGCAGTTCTTC. The V and J genes are TRBV29-1 and TRBJ2-1, with D possibly matching TRBD1 (5 bases). The germline V gene encodes CDR1 SQVTM and CDR2 ANQGSEA. V gave up 4 bases and J gave up 8 bases, with 15 bases separating them. The CDR3 is 13 residues long.

There are a few counts of this clonotype. The V gene is TRBV10-3, the J gene TRBJ2-3; possibly TRBD2 for D (5 bases). Germline CDR1 reads ENHRY; CDR2 reads SYGVKD. Trimming pared 11 bases from V and 6 bases from J, leaving 18 bases between. The CDR3 has 13 amino acids. The CDR3 DNA follows: TGTGCCCTAGCTAGGGATTTATCGGATACGCAGTATTTT. Translated, it gives CALARDLSDTQYF.

This chain uses TRBV28 with TRBJ2-5, with TRBD2 identical over 10 bases. Germline trimming cut 6 bases from V and 4 bases from J; bases unmatched to any gene: 5. This CDR3 is 14 amino acids long. Germline V gene data show CDR1 as MDHEN and CDR2 as SYDVKM. CDR3 region: CASSTGLAIETQYF. The CDR3 DNA reads TGTGCCAGCAGCACGGGACTAGCGATAGAGACCCAGTACTTC.

Ten or more counts support this clonotype. The chain is built from TRBV7-2 and TRBJ1-2; D perhaps matches TRBD1 (6 bases). This CDR3 comprises 13 residues. CDR1 is SGHTA, CDR2 FQGNSA, per germline. Trimming removed 5 bases from V and 5 bases from J, with 12 bases in between. The CDR3 nucleotides are TGTGCCAGCAGCCCGAGGGGGGAATATGGCTACACCTTC. This codes for CASSPRGEYGYTF. Combining the CDR3 with reference TRBV7-2 and TRBJ1-2 gives the whole variable domain GAGVSQSPSNKVTEKGKDVELRCDPISGHTALYWYRQSLGQGLEFLIYFQGNSAPDKSGLPSDRFSAERTGGSVSTLTIQRTQQEDSAVYLCASSPRGEYGYTFGSGTRLTVV.